Listed below are T cell receptor beta chains from one sample, sequenced in a study of blood T cell repertoires in COVID-19. Repertoires were generated with immunoSEQ multiplex PCR, while TCRdb's copy carries only in-frame clones and drops some. The repertoire includes more than 200,000 clones, 70% to 90% of them detected once, and over 1.3% sits in the top ten. Input material: peripheral blood. The receptors here all came from a man older than 75 with acute or convalescent COVID-19. Each CDR3 is given with its conserved first and last residue. Fields, in order: clone size, D gene, J gene, V gene, CDR3 protein, CDR3 DNA. A D gene is named only where the DNA matches it firmly. The size field is filled for only some rows; it gives once, few, many or a size class.

NA | NA | TRBJ1-1 | TRBV19 | CASSLTMNTEAFF | TGTGCCAGTAGTCTGACAATGAACACTGAAGCTTTCTTT
NA | TRBD2 | TRBJ2-1 | TRBV15 | CATSRALTGGRDEQFF | TGTGCCACCAGCAGAGCATTAACGGGAGGGCGGGATGAGCAGTTCTTC
NA | NA | TRBJ1-6 | TRBV7-2 | CASSPDAGSYNSPLHF | TGTGCCAGCAGCCCAGACGCGGGATCCTATAATTCACCCCTCCACTTT
NA | TRBD2 | TRBJ2-3 | TRBV7-6 | CASSYRLAGVTDTQYF | TGTGCCAGCAGCTACCGCCTAGCGGGAGTAACAGATACGCAGTATTTT
NA | NA | TRBJ2-5 | TRBV12-3/TRBV12-4 | CSSGGQETQYF | TGTTCCTCGGGTGGTCAAGAGACCCAGTACTTC
NA | TRBD2 | TRBJ2-1 | TRBV7-2 | CASSLVAGGYNEQFF | TGTGCCAGCAGCTTAGTAGCGGGGGGGTACAATGAGCAGTTCTTC
NA | TRBD2 | TRBJ2-1 | TRBV10-3 | CAISERGGAYNEQFF | TGTGCCATCAGTGAGCGCGGGGGGGCCTACAATGAGCAGTTCTTC
NA | NA | TRBJ2-5 | TRBV3-1/TRBV3-2 | CASSQQRRGETQYF | TGTGCCAGCAGCCAACAGCGGAGAGGGGAGACCCAGTACTTC
NA | TRBD1 | TRBJ2-3 | TRBV19 | CASSPRQGNMYTQYF | TGTGCCAGTAGTCCCAGACAGGGGAACATGTATACGCAGTATTTT
NA | NA | TRBJ1-5 | TRBV6-6 | CASSRTGHRYSNQPQHF | TGTGCCAGCAGTCGTACGGGACACCGGTATAGCAATCAGCCCCAGCATTTT
NA | TRBD2 | TRBJ2-3 | TRBV9 | CASSVEASGRVGDTQYF | TGTGCCAGCAGCGTAGAGGCTAGCGGGAGAGTTGGAGATACGCAGTATTTT
NA | TRBD1 | TRBJ2-2 | TRBV6-1 | CASSEWGRGIAGELFF | TGTGCCAGCAGTGAATGGGGCAGGGGGATAGCCGGGGAGCTGTTTTTT
NA | TRBD1 | TRBJ1-3 | TRBV5-4 | CASSLAGQGSSSGNTIYF | TGTGCCAGCAGCTTGGCCGGACAGGGGTCCTCCTCTGGAAACACCATATATTTT
NA | TRBD1 | TRBJ1-1 | TRBV6-5 | CASTGTGGFTEAFF | TGTGCCAGTACCGGGACAGGGGGCTTCACTGAAGCTTTCTTT
NA | TRBD1 | TRBJ2-1 | TRBV6-2/TRBV6-3 | CASSFGQGPEQFF | TGTGCCAGCAGTTTCGGACAGGGACCTGAGCAGTTCTTC
NA | NA | TRBJ1-6 | TRBV12-3/TRBV12-4 | CASTRTYNSPLHF | TGTGCCAGCACACGCACTTATAATTCACCCCTCCACTTT
NA | TRBD1 | TRBJ1-5 | TRBV5-5 | CASRPTGTGSQPQHF | TGTGCCAGCAGACCCACCGGGACAGGGAGTCAGCCCCAGCATTTT
NA | NA | TRBJ2-1 | TRBV3-1/TRBV3-2 | CASSQGATGTSEGHEQFF | TGTGCCAGCAGCCAAGGAGCCACCGGGACTTCCGAGGGCCATGAGCAGTTCTTC
once | TRBD2 | TRBJ2-5 | TRBV18 | CASSPFTGGPSETQYF | TGTGCCAGCTCACCATTCACGGGAGGGCCCTCGGAGACCCAGTACTTC
NA | TRBD2 | TRBJ2-1 | TRBV6-4 | CAITTSGRILHEQFF | TGTGCCATCACGACTAGCGGGAGGATCTTGCATGAGCAGTTCTTC
NA | TRBD2 | TRBJ2-7 | TRBV7-8 | CASSPLGLADSYEQYF | TGTGCCAGCAGCCCCCTGGGACTAGCTGATTCCTACGAGCAGTACTTC
few | TRBD1 | TRBJ2-2 | TRBV3-1/TRBV3-2 | CASSPRTGPGELFF | TGTGCCAGCAGCCCTCGGACAGGGCCCGGGGAGCTGTTTTTT
once | NA | TRBJ1-4 | TRBV6-5 | CASSFYRREKLFF | TGTGCCAGCAGTTTCTACAGGAGAGAAAAACTGTTTTTT
NA | TRBD2 | TRBJ2-3 | TRBV5-4 | CASTRTSGTDTQYF | TGTGCCAGCACTCGGACTAGCGGCACAGATACGCAGTATTTT
NA | TRBD1 | TRBJ1-2 | TRBV7-9 | CASRSVDGTGRGYTF | TGTGCCAGCCGATCAGTCGACGGGACAGGGCGCGGCTACACCTTC
NA | NA | TRBJ2-5 | TRBV25-1 | CASSELGFGGVKETQYF | TGTGCCAGCAGTGAACTCGGGTTCGGTGGAGTAAAGGAGACCCAGTACTTC
NA | NA | TRBJ2-7 | TRBV19 | CASSGGIFYEQYF | TGTGCCAGTAGTGGGGGGATCTTCTACGAGCAGTACTTC
NA | TRBD2 | TRBJ2-1 | TRBV5-1 | CASSFTSGMIVQSEQFF | TGCGCCAGCAGCTTTACTAGCGGGATGATAGTACAGAGTGAGCAGTTCTTC
NA | NA | TRBJ1-1 | TRBV7-2 | CASSRQTGYKNTEAFF | TGTGCCAGCAGCCGCCAAACAGGGTACAAGAACACTGAAGCTTTCTTT
few | TRBD1 | TRBJ2-1 | TRBV5-1 | CASSIPGQGNEQFF | TGCGCCAGCAGCATCCCGGGACAGGGGAATGAGCAGTTCTTC
NA | TRBD1 | TRBJ1-5 | TRBV19 | CASSIEGGWLQPQHF | TGTGCCAGTAGTATAGAAGGGGGCTGGTTGCAGCCCCAGCATTTT
NA | TRBD1 | TRBJ2-1 | TRBV5-1 | CASSPGQDGRNEQFF | TGCGCCAGCAGCCCTGGACAGGACGGTCGCAATGAGCAGTTCTTC
NA | NA | TRBJ2-1 | TRBV5-4 | CASSYYNEQFF | TGTGCCAGCAGCTACTACAATGAGCAATTCTTC
NA | TRBD1 | TRBJ1-4 | TRBV2 | CASSLTGVEGEKLFF | TGTGCCAGCAGTCTTACAGGGGTTGAGGGTGAAAAACTGTTTTTT
once | NA | TRBJ1-2 | TRBV6-1 | CASSEARGNLF | TGTGCCAGCAGTGAAGCCCGGGGGAACCTCTTC
NA | TRBD1 | TRBJ1-2 | TRBV5-1 | CASSPQTGGHGYTF | TGCGCCAGCAGCCCCCAAACAGGGGGGCATGGCTACACCTTC
NA | TRBD2 | TRBJ2-1 | TRBV6-6 | CASSTPSGGYNEQFF | TGTGCCAGCTCAACCCCTAGCGGGGGCTACAATGAGCAGTTCTTC
NA | TRBD1 | TRBJ2-7 | TRBV19 | CASSITPLAGQGTSYEQYF | TGTGCCAGTAGTATTACACCGCTGGCGGGACAGGGGACCTCCTACGAGCAGTACTTC
NA | TRBD1 | TRBJ1-3 | TRBV15 | CATRELKDRGRGNTIYF | TGTGCCACCAGGGAGTTGAAGGACAGGGGAAGAGGAAACACCATATATTTT
NA | TRBD2 | TRBJ2-3 | TRBV4-2 | CASSGLGGITQYF | TGTGCCAGCAGCGGTTTGGGGGGGATCACGCAGTATTTT
few | NA | TRBJ1-1 | TRBV6-6 | CASSPARETEAFF | TGTGCCAGCAGTCCTGCCCGGGAAACTGAAGCTTTCTTT
NA | TRBD1 | TRBJ1-5 | TRBV19 | CASSGQADSNQPQHF | TGTGCCAGTAGTGGACAGGCAGATAGCAATCAGCCCCAGCATTTT
NA | NA | TRBJ1-3 | TRBV6-2/TRBV6-3 | CASSYRPDRTDTIYF | TGTGCCAGCAGTTACCGCCCCGACAGGACGGACACCATATATTTT
once | NA | TRBJ2-7 | TRBV5-3 | CARSLMVGRPGSYEQYF | TGTGCCAGAAGCTTGATGGTGGGGCGCCCGGGTAGCTACGAGCAGTACTTC
NA | NA | TRBJ2-1 | TRBV11-3 | CASSLDGGTEQFF | TGTGCCAGCAGCTTAGATGGGGGGACTGAGCAGTTCTTC
NA | NA | TRBJ2-4 | TRBV2 | CASKAGSSIQYF | TGTGCCAGCAAGGCAGGGTCAAGCATTCAGTACTTC
NA | TRBD2 | TRBJ2-2 | TRBV7-6 | CASSPGLAGGVTGELFF | TGTGCCAGCAGTCCTGGACTAGCGGGGGGTGTCACCGGGGAGCTGTTTTTT
NA | TRBD1 | TRBJ1-4 | TRBV6-1 | CASNLQTGGMEKLFF | TGTGCCAGCAACCTACAGACAGGGGGCATGGAAAAACTGTTTTTT
NA | NA | TRBJ1-2 | TRBV3-1/TRBV3-2 | CASSQHRENYGYTF | TGTGCCAGCAGCCAGCACAGGGAGAACTATGGCTACACCTTC
NA | NA | TRBJ2-7 | TRBV10-3 | CAISDPSVPYEQYF | TGTGCCATCAGTGACCCAAGCGTTCCCTACGAGCAGTACTTC
once | NA | TRBJ2-7 | TRBV4-3 | CASSQVAGEAGQYF | TGCGCCAGCAGCCAAGTGGCCGGAGAGGCGGGGCAGTACTTC
NA | TRBD1 | TRBJ1-5 | TRBV6-2/TRBV6-3 | CASSYSGTGSNQPQHF | TGTGCCAGCAGTTACTCAGGGACAGGCAGCAATCAGCCCCAGCATTTT
NA | TRBD2 | TRBJ2-1 | TRBV11-2 | CASSPSGIYNEQFF | TGTGCCAGCAGCCCAAGCGGGATTTACAATGAGCAGTTCTTC